This TCR beta chain was obtained from a study of response to subunit inactivated influenza vaccine (dated by TCRdb to about 2018). Regarding the research as a whole: To follow how T cells responded to a trivalent subunit inactivated influenza vaccine, the researchers relied on deep quantitative profiling of the T cell receptor repertoire. The study at large found these results: It was suggested by the authors that each seasonal influenza vaccination may recruit only a limited number of new T cells.

The library was prepared using RT-PCR. Sequencing took place on an Illumina HiSeq 2500. The public reads were reprocessed in TCRdb via fastp at Q25 and MiXCR, keeping in-frame beta chains. Each entry merges the rows of one CDR3 protein and shows their most common DNA and genes. Within this sample are 610,000 or so distinct CDR3 sequences, with about 14% of them counted one time only. The ten most abundant clones make up approximately 10% of the sample. Details on this clonotype: The antigen it binds to is not known. No quality values exist for individual bases; no much larger clone is one base distant.

The clonotype comes from a man aged 45-65 years who received an inactivated influenza vaccine. Donor details come from another sample of the same person, matched by shared clones. This specimen was PBMCs from blood, taken 11 to 12 days after vaccination.

The CDR3 reads as follows: CASSEVDRGLNEQFF. The DNA sequence is given as TGTGCCAGCAGTGAAGTAGACAGGGGTCTGAATGAGCAGTTCTTC. The chain couples TRBV6-1 to TRBJ2-1, with TRBD1 identical over 8 junction bases. The germline V gene sets CDR1 to MNHNS and CDR2 to SASEGT. V ends up 1 base short and J 7 bases short, with an unmatched junction base count of 6. The CDR3 spans 15 residues, from the cysteine through the phenylalanine. The read is trimmed to its CDR3 DNA, 45 bases read in frame from base 1.